Each of the 9 T cell receptor beta chains below was sequenced from the same sample in a study of cytomegalovirus exposure and HLA in healthy donors. Assay used: immunoSEQ multiplex PCR; TCRdb lists only in-frame clones, some missing. Seen here are approximately 240,000 clones, under 95% observed once, and the top ten hold roughly 1%. The material sequenced was PBMCs. The origin of the receptors is a young woman in good health and CMV-seronegative.

This chain links TRBV7-9 with TRBJ2-1; the match to TRBD2 covers 9 bases. The length of the CDR3 is 14 residues. The V gene's germline CDR1 is SEHNR and CDR2 FQNEAQ (reference sequence). Losses at the gene ends were 5 bases for V and 5 bases for J; bases not matched to a gene: 4. CDR3 loop: CASSPGTSHNEQFF. The CDR3 coding sequence is TGTGCCAGCAGCCCGGGGACTAGCCACAATGAGCAGTTCTTC.

This clone was counted once. The chain employs TRBV10-3 and TRBJ1-2, with 8 bases fitting TRBD1. The CDR3 covers 14 residues. The germline V gene encodes CDR1 ENHRY and CDR2 SYGVKD. The V segment lost 11 bases and the J segment 8 bases; nucleotides outside the gene matches: 16. The DNA of the CDR3 is TGTGCCTCACGCCGAGATACAGGGGGAAGAGGCTACACCTTC. This gives the protein CASRRDTGGRGYTF.

This chain joins TRBV19 and TRBJ2-3, with 8 bases lining up with TRBD1. The CDR3 is 16 amino acids. The V gene end was trimmed by 2 bases and the J gene end by 0 bases; junction bases not matched to a gene: 4. The V gene's germline CDR1 is LNHDA and CDR2 SQIVND (reference sequence). CDR3 region: CASSIPTGGSTDTQYF. In nucleotides, the CDR3 is TGTGCCAGTAGTATACCTACAGGGGGGAGCACAGATACGCAGTATTTT.

V gene TRBV6-6 combines with J gene TRBJ2-1; 10 bases fit TRBD2. Germline loops: CDR1 MNHNY, CDR2 SVGAGI (reference sequence). CDR3 length equals 16 residues. The junction had 9 bases not matched to a gene; V was cut back by 4 bases and J by 6 bases. The CDR3 nucleotides read TGTGCCAGCAGTTCCGACCTAGCGGGAGTAGGCAATGAGCAGTTCTTC. As protein: CASSSDLAGVGNEQFF.

The CDR3 nucleotides are TGTGCCAGCAGCCCCGGGATTGGTGGAGAGACCCAGTACTTC. It translates to CASSPGIGGETQYF. The chain combines TRBV11-2 with TRBJ2-5; TRBD2 might be the D (5 bases). Germline loops: CDR1 SGHAT, CDR2 FQNNGV. CDR3 length: 14 amino acids. V lost 5 bases and J lost 4, with 14 bases in between.

The CDR3 is CASTKDRGHQPQHF. The CDR3, as DNA: TGTGCCAGCACCAAGGACAGGGGGCACCAGCCCCAGCATTTT. The rearrangement uses TRBV2 and TRBJ1-5; 11 bases line up with TRBD1. Germline V gene data show CDR1 as SNHLY and CDR2 as FYNNEI. J gave up 7 bases and V 7 bases, and 6 bases lay outside the gene matches. The CDR3 contains 14 residues.

The J gene is TRBJ2-3, the V gene TRBV28; a weak D match, TRBD1 (6 bases). Trimming stripped 8 bases from V and 6 bases from J, with 18 bases between. The CDR3 is 14 amino acids. From germline, CDR1 is MDHEN and CDR2 SYDVKM. The CDR3 sequence: CASGIRTVVDTQYF. For the CDR3, the DNA is TGTGCCAGCGGGATCAGGACAGTCGTGGATACGCAGTATTTT.

The J gene is TRBJ2-3, the V gene TRBV6-5; a weak D match, TRBD2 (5 bases). Germline V CDR1 and CDR2: MNHEY, SVGAGI. CDR3 length: 12 amino acids. The V end was cut by 8 bases, the J end by 6 bases, with 12 bases between. The CDR3 region is CASSRGADTQYF. DNA of the CDR3: TGTGCCAGCTCCCGGGGAGCGGATACGCAGTATTTT.

This rearrangement joins TRBV15 to TRBJ1-1, with 7 bases fitting TRBD1. This CDR3 contains 13 residues. Germline V lookup: CDR1 LNHNV, CDR2 YYDKDF (reference sequence). V was clipped by 3 bases and J by 8 bases; unmatched bases: 6. The CDR3 region has the DNA TGTGCCACCAGCAGCAACACACAGGGGGAAGCTTTCTTT. It encodes CATSSNTQGEAFF.